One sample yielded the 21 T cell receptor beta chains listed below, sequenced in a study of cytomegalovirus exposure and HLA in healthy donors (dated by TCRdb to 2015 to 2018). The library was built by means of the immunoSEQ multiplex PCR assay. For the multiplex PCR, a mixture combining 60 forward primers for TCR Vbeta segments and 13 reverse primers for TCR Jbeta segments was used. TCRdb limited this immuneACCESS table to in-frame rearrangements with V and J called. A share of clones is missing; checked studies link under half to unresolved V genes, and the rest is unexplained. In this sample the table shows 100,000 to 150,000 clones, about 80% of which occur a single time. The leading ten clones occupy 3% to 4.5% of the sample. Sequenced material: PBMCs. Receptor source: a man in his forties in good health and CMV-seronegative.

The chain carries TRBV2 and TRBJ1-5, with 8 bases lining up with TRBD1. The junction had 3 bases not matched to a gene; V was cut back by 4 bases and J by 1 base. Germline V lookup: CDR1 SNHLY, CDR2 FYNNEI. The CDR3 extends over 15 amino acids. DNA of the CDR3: TGTGCCAGCAGTGGATGGACAGGGAGCAATCAGCCCCAGCATTTT. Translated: CASSGWTGSNQPQHF.

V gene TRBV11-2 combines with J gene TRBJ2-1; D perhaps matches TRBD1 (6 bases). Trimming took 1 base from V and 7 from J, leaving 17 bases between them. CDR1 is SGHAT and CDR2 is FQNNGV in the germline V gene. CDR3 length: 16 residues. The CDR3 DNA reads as TGTGCCAGCAGCTTAGTAGTGTGGACAGAACCAAATGAGCAGTTCTTC. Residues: CASSLVVWTEPNEQFF.

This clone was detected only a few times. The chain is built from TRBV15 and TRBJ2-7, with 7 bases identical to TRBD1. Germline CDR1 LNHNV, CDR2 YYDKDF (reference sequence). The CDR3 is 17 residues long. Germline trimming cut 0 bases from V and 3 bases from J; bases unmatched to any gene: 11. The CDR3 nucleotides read TGTGCCACCAGCAGAGACTTCAATGTCGGACAGGACTACGAGCAGTACTTC. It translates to CATSRDFNVGQDYEQYF.

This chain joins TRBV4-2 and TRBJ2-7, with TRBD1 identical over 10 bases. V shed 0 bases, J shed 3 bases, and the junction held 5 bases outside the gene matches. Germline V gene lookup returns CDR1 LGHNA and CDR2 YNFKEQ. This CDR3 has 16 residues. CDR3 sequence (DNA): TGTGCCAGCAGCCAAGAACCGGGACAGGGGATCTACGAGCAGTACTTC. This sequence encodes CASSQEPGQGIYEQYF.

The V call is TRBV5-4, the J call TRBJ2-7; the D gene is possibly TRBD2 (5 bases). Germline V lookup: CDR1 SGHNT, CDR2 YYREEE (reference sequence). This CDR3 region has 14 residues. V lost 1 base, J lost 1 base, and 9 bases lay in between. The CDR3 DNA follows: TGTGCCAGCAGCTTGCCTAGCTATTCCTACGAGCAGTACTTC. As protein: CASSLPSYSYEQYF.

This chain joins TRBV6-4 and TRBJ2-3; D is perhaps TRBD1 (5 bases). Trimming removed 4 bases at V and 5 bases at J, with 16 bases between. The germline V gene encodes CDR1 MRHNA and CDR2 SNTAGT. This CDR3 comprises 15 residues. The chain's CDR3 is CASSAQGSLGDTQYF. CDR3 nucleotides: TGTGCCAGCAGTGCTCAGGGTAGTCTTGGAGATACGCAGTATTTT.

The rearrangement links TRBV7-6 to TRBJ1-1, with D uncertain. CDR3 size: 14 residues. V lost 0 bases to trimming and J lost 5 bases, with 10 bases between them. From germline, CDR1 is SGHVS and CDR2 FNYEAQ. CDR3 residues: CASSLAPGGTEAFF. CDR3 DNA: TGTGCCAGCAGCTTAGCGCCGGGTGGTACTGAAGCTTTCTTT.

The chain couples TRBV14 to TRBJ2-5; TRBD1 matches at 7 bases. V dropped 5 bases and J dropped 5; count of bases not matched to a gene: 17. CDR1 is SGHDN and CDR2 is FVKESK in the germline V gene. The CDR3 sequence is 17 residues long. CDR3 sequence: CASSRTDRWRTGETQYF. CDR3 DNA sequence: TGTGCCAGCAGCAGAACGGACAGGTGGAGGACGGGGGAGACCCAGTACTTC. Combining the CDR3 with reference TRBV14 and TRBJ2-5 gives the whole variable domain EAGVTQFPSHSVIEKGQTVTLRCDPISGHDNLYWYRRVMGKEIKFLLHFVKESKQDESGMPNNRFLAERTGGTYSTLKVQPAELEDSGVYFCASSRTDRWRTGETQYFGPGTRLLVL.

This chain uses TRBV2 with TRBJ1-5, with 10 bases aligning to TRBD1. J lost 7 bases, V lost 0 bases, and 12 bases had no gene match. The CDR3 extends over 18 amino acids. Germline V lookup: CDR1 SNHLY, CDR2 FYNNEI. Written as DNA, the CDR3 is TGTGCCAGCAGTGAAGCGCTTCGGGGGACAGGGGTGAAACAGCCCCAGCATTTT. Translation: CASSEALRGTGVKQPQHF.

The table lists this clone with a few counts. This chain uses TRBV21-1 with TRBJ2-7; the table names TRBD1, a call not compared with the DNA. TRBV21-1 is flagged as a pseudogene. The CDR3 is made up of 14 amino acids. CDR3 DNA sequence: TGTGCCAAACACCAGGACACAAGCTCCTACGAGCAGTACTTC. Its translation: CAKHQDTSSYEQYF.

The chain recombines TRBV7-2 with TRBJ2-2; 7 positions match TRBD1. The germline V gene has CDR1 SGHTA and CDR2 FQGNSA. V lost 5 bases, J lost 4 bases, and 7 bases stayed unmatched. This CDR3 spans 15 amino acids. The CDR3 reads CASSRRGQSTGELFF. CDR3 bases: TGTGCCAGCAGCCGCAGGGGACAGTCCACCGGGGAGCTGTTTTTT.

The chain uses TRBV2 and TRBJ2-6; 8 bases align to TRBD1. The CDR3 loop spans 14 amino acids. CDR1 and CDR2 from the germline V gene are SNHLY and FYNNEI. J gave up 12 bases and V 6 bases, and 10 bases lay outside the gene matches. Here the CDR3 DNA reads TGTGCCAGCAGCAACGGACAGGGAATCGTCGTCCTGACTTTC. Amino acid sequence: CASSNGQGIVVLTF.

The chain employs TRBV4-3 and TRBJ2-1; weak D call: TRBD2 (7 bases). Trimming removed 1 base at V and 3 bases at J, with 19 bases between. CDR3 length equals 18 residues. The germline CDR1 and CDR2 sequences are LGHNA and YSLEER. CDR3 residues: CASSQGGGAATLYNEQFF. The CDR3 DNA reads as TGCGCCAGCAGCCAAGGAGGGGGGGCAGCAACCCTCTACAATGAGCAGTTCTTC.

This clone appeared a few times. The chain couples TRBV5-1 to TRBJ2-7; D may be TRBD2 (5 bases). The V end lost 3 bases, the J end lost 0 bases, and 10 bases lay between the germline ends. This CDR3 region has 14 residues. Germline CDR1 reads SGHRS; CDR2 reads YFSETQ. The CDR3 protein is CASSSDGNSYEQYF. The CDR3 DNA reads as TGCGCCAGCAGCTCCGACGGGAACTCCTACGAGCAGTACTTC.

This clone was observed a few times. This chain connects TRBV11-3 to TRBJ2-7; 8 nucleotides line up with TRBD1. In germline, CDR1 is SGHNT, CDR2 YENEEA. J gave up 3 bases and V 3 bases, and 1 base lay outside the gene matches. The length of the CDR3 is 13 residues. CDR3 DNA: TGTGCCAGCAGCTTTACAGGGGGCTACGAGCAGTACTTC. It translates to CASSFTGGYEQYF.

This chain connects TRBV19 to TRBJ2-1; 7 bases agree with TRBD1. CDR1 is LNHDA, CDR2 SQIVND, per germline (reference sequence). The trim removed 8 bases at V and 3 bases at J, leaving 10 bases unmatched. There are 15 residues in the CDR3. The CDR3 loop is CASVSAGTDYNEQFF. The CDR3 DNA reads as TGTGCCAGTGTATCGGCCGGGACAGACTACAATGAGCAGTTCTTC.

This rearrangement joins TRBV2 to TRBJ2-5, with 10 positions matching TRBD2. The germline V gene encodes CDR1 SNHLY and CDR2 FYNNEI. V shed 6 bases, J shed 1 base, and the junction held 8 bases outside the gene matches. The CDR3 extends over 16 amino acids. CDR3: CASSAPIAGGQETQYF. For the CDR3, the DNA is TGTGCCAGCAGCGCCCCGATAGCGGGGGGCCAAGAGACCCAGTACTTC.

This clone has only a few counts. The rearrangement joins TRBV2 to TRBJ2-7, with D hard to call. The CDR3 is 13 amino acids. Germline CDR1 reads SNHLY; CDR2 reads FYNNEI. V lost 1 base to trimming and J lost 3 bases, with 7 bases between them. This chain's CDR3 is CASSEGTNYEQYF. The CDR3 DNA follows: TGTGCCAGCAGTGAAGGTACAAACTACGAGCAGTACTTC. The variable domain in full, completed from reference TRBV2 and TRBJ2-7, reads EPEVTQTPSHQVTQMGQEVILRCVPISNHLYFYWYRQILGQKVEFLVSFYNNEISEKSEIFDDQFSVERPDGSNFTLKIRSTKLEDSAMYFCASSEGTNYEQYFGPGTRLTVT.

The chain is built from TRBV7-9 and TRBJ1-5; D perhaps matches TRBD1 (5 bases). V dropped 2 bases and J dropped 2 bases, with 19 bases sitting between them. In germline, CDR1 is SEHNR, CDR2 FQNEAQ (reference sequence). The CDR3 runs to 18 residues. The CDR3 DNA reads TGTGCCAGCAGCTTATCTCACTTCGGGCAGGGTGGCAATCAGCCCCAGCATTTT. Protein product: CASSLSHFGQGGNQPQHF.

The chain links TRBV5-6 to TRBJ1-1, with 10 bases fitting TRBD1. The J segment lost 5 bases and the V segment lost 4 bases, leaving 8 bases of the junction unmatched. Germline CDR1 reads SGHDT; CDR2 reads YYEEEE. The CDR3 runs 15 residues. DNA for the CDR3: TGTGCCAGCAGCATAACCGGGACAGGGGTTACTGAAGCTTTCTTT. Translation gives CASSITGTGVTEAFF. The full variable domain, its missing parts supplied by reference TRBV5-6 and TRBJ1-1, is DAGVTQSPTHLIKTRGQQVTLRCSPKSGHDTVSWYQQALGQGPQFIFQYYEEEERQRGNFPDRFSGHQFPNYSSELNVNALLLGDSALYLCASSITGTGVTEAFFGQGTRLTVV.

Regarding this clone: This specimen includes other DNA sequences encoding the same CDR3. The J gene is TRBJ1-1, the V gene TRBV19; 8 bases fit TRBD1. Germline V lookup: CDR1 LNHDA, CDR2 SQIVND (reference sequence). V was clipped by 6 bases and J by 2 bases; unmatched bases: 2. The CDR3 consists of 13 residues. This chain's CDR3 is CASSTGGNTEAFF. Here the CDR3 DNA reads TGTGCCAGTAGCACAGGGGGTAACACTGAAGCTTTCTTT.